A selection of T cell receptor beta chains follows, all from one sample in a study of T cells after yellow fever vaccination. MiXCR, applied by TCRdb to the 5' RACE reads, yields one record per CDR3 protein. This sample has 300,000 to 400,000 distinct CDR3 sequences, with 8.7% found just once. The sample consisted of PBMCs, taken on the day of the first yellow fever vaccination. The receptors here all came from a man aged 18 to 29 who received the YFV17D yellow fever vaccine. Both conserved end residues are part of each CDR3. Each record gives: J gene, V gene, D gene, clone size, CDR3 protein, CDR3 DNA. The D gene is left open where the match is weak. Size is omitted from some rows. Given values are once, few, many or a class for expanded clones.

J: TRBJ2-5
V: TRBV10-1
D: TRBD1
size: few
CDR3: CASSWDRGVQYF
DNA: TGCGCCAGCAGTTGGGACAGGGGAGTTCAGTACTTC

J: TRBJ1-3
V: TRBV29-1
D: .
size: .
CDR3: CSASEVSSGNTIYF
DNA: TGCAGCGCAAGCGAGGTTTCCTCTGGAAACACCATATATTTT

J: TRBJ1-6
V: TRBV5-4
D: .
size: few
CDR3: CASRGGPNNSPLHF
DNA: TGTGCCAGCAGAGGGGGACCGAATAATTCACCCCTCCACTTT

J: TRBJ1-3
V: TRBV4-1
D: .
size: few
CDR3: CASSQDRVRDTIYF
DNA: TGCGCCAGCAGCCAAGATCGGGTGAGGGACACCATATATTTT

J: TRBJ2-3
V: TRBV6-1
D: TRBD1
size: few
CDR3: CASSTPGQGATDTQYF
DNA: TGTGCCAGCAGCACACCGGGACAGGGGGCGACAGATACGCAGTATTTT

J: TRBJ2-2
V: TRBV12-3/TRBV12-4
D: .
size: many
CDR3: CASSLYREDGELFF
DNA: TGTGCCAGCAGTTTGTACAGGGAGGACGGGGAGCTGTTTTTT

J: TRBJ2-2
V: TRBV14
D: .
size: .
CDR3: CASSQDVWDGELFF
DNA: TGTGCCAGCAGCCAAGATGTGTGGGATGGGGAGCTGTTTTTT

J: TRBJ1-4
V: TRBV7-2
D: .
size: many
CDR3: CASSLIWANEKLFF
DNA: TGTGCCAGCAGTCTTATCTGGGCTAATGAAAAACTGTTTTTT

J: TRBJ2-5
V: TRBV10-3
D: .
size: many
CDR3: CAISRQPQETQYF
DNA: TGTGCCATCAGTAGACAGCCTCAAGAGACCCAGTACTTC

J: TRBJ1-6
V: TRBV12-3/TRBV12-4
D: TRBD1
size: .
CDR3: CASSSQGANNSPLHF
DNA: TGTGCCAGCAGCTCACAGGGGGCAAATAATTCACCCCTCCACTTT

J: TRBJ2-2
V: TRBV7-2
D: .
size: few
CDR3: CASSLGDAGWAGELFF
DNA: TGTGCCAGCAGCTTAGGTGATGCGGGATGGGCCGGGGAGCTGTTTTTT

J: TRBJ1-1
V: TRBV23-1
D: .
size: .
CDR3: CASSQNLMEGTEAFF
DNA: TGCGCCAGCAGTCAAAATTTGATGGAGGGCACTGAAGCTTTCTTT

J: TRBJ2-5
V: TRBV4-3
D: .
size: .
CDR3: CASSQDHTSRETQYF
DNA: TGCGCCAGCAGCCAAGATCACACTAGCCGAGAGACCCAGTACTTC

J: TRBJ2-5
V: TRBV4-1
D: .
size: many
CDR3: CASSQDLYRTQYF
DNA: TGCGCCAGCAGCCAAGATTTGTACAGGACCCAGTACTTC

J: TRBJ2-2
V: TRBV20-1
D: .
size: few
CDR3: CSAEDSYHGELFF
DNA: TGCAGTGCAGAGGACAGCTATCACGGGGAGCTGTTTTTT

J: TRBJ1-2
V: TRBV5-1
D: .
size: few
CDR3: CASSPFMRLDGYTF
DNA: TGCGCCAGCAGCCCGTTTATGAGACTCGATGGCTACACCTTC

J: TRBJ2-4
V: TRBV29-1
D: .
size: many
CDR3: CSVEGRGDIQYF
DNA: TGCAGCGTTGAAGGCAGGGGTGACATTCAGTACTTC

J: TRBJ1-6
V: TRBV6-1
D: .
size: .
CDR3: CASRLAFWDSPLHF
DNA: TGTGCCAGCAGACTGGCGTTTTGGGATTCACCCCTCCACTTT

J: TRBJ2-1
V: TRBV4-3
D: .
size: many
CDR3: CASSQDEWQGGSYNEQFF
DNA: TGCGCCAGCAGCCAAGATGAGTGGCAGGGCGGGTCCTACAATGAGCAGTTCTTC

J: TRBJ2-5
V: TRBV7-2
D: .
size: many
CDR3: CASSLAGMETQYF
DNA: TGTGCCAGCAGCTTAGCGGGTATGGAGACCCAGTACTTC

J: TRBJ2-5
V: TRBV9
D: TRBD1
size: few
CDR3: CASSLTGTGIETQYF
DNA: TGTGCCAGCAGCCTAACCGGGACAGGGATAGAGACCCAGTACTTC

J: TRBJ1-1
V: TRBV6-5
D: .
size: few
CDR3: CASSYLPTNTEAFF
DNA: TGTGCCAGCAGTTACCTCCCCACGAACACTGAAGCTTTCTTT

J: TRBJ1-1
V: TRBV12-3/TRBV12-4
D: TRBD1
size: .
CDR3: CATQGTGIVAFF
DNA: TGTGCCACGCAAGGGACAGGGATAGTTGCTTTCTTT

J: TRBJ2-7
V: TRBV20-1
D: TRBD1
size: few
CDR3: CSALSGTGVDYEQYF
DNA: TGCAGTGCTCTCTCGGGGACAGGGGTGGACTACGAGCAGTACTTC

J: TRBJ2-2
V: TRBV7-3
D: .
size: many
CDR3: CASSFRTGELFF
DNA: TGTGCCAGCAGCTTCAGGACCGGGGAGCTGTTTTTT

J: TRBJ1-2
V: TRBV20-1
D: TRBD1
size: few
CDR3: CSASRDRDAYGYTF
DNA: TGCAGTGCAAGCCGGGACAGGGATGCCTATGGCTACACCTTC

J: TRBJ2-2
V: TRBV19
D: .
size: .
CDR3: CASRASLTGELFF
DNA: TGTGCCAGTAGGGCTAGTCTCACCGGGGAGCTGTTTTTT

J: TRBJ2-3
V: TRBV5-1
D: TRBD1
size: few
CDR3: CASSLAAGGKDTQYF
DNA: TGCGCCAGCAGCTTGGCCGCAGGGGGAAAAGATACGCAGTATTTT

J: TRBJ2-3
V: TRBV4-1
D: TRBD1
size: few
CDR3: CASSQATGAATDTQYF
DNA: TGCGCCAGCAGCCAAGCGACAGGGGCCGCCACAGATACGCAGTATTTT

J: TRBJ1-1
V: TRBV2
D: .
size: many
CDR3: CASLPPGPLAFF
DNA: TGTGCCAGCCTCCCTCCGGGACCCTTGGCTTTCTTT

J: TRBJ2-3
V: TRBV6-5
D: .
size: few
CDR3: CASSYYRKDTQYF
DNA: TGTGCCAGCAGTTACTACCGGAAAGATACGCAGTATTTT

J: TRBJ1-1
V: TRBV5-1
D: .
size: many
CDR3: CASSVQVFNAEAFF
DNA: TGCGCCAGCAGCGTACAGGTATTCAACGCTGAAGCTTTCTTT

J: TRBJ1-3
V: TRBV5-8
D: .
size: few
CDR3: CASSLGTSSGNTIYF
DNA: TGTGCCAGCAGCTTGGGCACGAGCTCTGGAAACACCATATATTTT

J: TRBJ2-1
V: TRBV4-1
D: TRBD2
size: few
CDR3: CASSQVSFGLAGGLSYNEQFF
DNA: TGCGCCAGCAGCCAAGTCAGTTTTGGTCTAGCGGGGGGCCTCTCCTACAATGAGCAGTTCTTC

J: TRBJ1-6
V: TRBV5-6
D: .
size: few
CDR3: CASTRDGYSPLHF
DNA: TGTGCCAGCACCCGGGACGGGTATTCACCCCTCCACTTT

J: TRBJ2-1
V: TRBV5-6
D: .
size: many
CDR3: CASLPTGQKGEQFF
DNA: TGTGCCAGCCTCCCAACTGGGCAGAAGGGTGAGCAGTTCTTC

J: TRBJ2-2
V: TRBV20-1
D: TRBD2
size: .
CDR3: CSAGPGLASTGELFF
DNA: TGCAGTGCTGGACCGGGACTAGCGAGCACCGGGGAGCTGTTTTTT

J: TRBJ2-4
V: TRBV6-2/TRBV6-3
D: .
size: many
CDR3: CASSPDPSAKNIQYF
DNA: TGTGCCAGCAGCCCTGACCCCTCAGCCAAAAACATTCAGTACTTC

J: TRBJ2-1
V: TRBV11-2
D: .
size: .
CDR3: CASTHPDSDNEQFF
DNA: TGTGCCAGCACCCACCCGGACAGTGACAATGAGCAGTTCTTC

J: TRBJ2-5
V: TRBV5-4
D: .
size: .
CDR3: CASSFYLGGKETQYF
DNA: TGTGCCAGCAGCTTCTATCTCGGGGGAAAAGAGACCCAGTACTTC

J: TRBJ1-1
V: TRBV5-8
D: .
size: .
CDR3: CASSPHTEAFF
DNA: TGTGCCAGCAGTCCACACACTGAAGCTTTCTTT

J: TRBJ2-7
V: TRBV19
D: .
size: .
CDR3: CASSRDGRAYEQYF
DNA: TGTGCCAGTAGCCGGGACGGCCGGGCCTACGAGCAGTACTTC

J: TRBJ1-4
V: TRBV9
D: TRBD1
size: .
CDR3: CASSARDRGRLFF
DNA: TGTGCCAGCAGCGCCCGGGACAGGGGACGACTGTTTTTT

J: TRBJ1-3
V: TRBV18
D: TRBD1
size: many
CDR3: CASSRDSSGNTIYF
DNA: TGTGCCAGCTCCCGGGACAGCTCTGGAAACACCATATATTTT

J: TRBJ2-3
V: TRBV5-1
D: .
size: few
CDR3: CASSLWTVQGTDTQYF
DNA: TGCGCCAGCAGCTTGTGGACTGTCCAAGGCACAGATACGCAGTATTTT

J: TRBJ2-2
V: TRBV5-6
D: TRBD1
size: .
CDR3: CASSLQGAVKAGELFF
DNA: TGTGCCAGCAGCTTGCAGGGGGCAGTAAAGGCCGGGGAGCTGTTTTTT

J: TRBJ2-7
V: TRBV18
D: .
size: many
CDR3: CASSPRGGYEQYF
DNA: TGTGCCAGCTCACCCAGGGGAGGATACGAGCAGTACTTC

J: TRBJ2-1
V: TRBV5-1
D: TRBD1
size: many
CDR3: CASSIGDSSYNEQFF
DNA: TGCGCCAGCAGCATAGGGGACAGCTCCTACAATGAGCAGTTCTTC